Below are 21 T cell receptor beta chains sequenced from a single sample in a study of CD8 T cells in Susac syndrome. Reverse transcription of about 0.45 to 1 ug RNA was carried out with random hexamers. MiXCR was run by TCRdb on the immunoSEQ multiplex PCR reads, yielding one entry per CDR3 protein. Here the sample spans 77,000 or so distinct CDR3 sequences, about 94% being singletons. The sequenced material came from CD8+ T cells from PBMCs. Source of these receptors: a human donor with multiple sclerosis.

V and J are TRBV5-4 and TRBJ2-4, with D tentatively TRBD1 or TRBD2 (5 bases each). Trimming took 4 bases from V and 6 from J, leaving 14 bases between them. CDR3 length equals 14 residues. Germline assignment: CDR1 SGHNT and CDR2 YYREEE (reference sequence). For the CDR3, the DNA is TGTGCCAGCAGCCCCACCGAGGGGCCAAACATTCAGTACTTC. Amino acid sequence: CASSPTEGPNIQYF.

The chain has TRBV5-6 and TRBJ2-7; 7 bases are a match to TRBD2. Germline V gene lookup returns CDR1 SGHDT and CDR2 YYEEEE. V gave up 1 base and J gave up 4 bases; unmatched junction bases: 8. The CDR3 has 15 residues. The DNA of the CDR3 is TGTGCCAGCAGCTTGAGGTGGGAGGGGCGGTACGAGCAGTACTTC. Translating gives CASSLRWEGRYEQYF.

The V gene is TRBV30, the J gene TRBJ1-5; D is possibly TRBD1 (6 bases). Germline V gene lookup returns CDR1 GTSNPN and CDR2 SVGIG (reference sequence). There are 14 residues in the CDR3. V was pared by 0 bases and J by 4 bases, with 10 bases between. CDR3 amino acids: CAWSVGQGNQPQHF. The CDR3 region has the DNA TGTGCCTGGAGTGTTGGGCAGGGGAATCAGCCCCAGCATTTT.

The rearrangement joins TRBV7-8 to TRBJ1-1; D is possibly TRBD1 (6 bases). V lost 5 bases and J 5 bases, leaving 15 bases between the germline ends. The germline gives CDR1 SGHVS, CDR2 FQNEAQ. CDR3 size: 14 residues. The CDR3 is CASSPQNRATEAFF. CDR3 nucleotides: TGTGCCAGCAGCCCTCAGAACAGGGCTACTGAAGCTTTCTTT.

The chain has TRBV25-1 and TRBJ1-2; TRBD1 matches at 7 bases. V shed 7 bases, J shed 4 bases, and the junction held 3 bases outside the gene matches. This CDR3 is 12 amino acids long. Per the germline V gene, CDR1 is MGHDK and CDR2 is SYGVNS. This CDR3 reads CASTGTVYGYTF. The DNA of the CDR3 is TGTGCCAGCACCGGGACAGTCTATGGCTACACCTTC.

The V and J genes are TRBV15 and TRBJ1-4, with a possible D match to TRBD1 (5 bases). This CDR3 has 14 amino acids. Germline-derived CDR1 and CDR2 are LNHNV and YYDKDF (reference sequence). Trimming removed 3 bases at V and 7 bases at J, with 12 bases between. CDR3 region: CATSRWGEGEKLFF. CDR3 in DNA: TGTGCCACCAGCAGGTGGGGGGAAGGTGAAAAACTGTTTTTT.

This chain uses TRBV29-1 with TRBJ1-2; D is perhaps TRBD1 (5 bases). The CDR3 is made up of 13 amino acids. V gave up 0 bases and J gave up 3 bases, with 8 bases separating them. Germline CDR1 is SQVTM and CDR2 is ANQGSEA. CDR3 residues: CSVEDGGDYGYTF. The CDR3 region has the DNA TGCAGCGTTGAAGATGGGGGGGACTATGGCTACACCTTC.

The V call is TRBV5-6, the J call TRBJ1-5, with D perhaps matching TRBD1 (6 bases). The germline gives CDR1 SGHDT, CDR2 YYEEEE. CDR3 size: 16 residues. Trimming took off 4 bases at V and 1 base at J, with 15 bases between the two ends. The CDR3 here is CASSKRGEASNQPQHF. The CDR3 region has the DNA TGTGCCAGCAGCAAGAGGGGGGAGGCGAGCAATCAGCCCCAGCATTTT. Full variable domain (rest looked up from reference TRBV5-6 and TRBJ1-5): DAGVTQSPTHLIKTRGQQVTLRCSPKSGHDTVSWYQQALGQGPQFIFQYYEEEERQRGNFPDRFSGHQFPNYSSELNVNALLLGDSALYLCASSKRGEASNQPQHFGDGTRLSIL.

The rearrangement uses TRBV4-2 and TRBJ2-1; D may be TRBD2 (6 bases). In germline, CDR1 is LGHNA, CDR2 YNFKEQ. V dropped 5 bases and J dropped 7 bases, with 18 bases sitting between them. The CDR3 has 15 amino acids. The CDR3 reads CASSSAPDYLNEQFF. In DNA, the CDR3 is TGTGCCAGCAGCTCAGCCCCGGACTATCTGAATGAGCAGTTCTTC.

The V call is TRBV5-4, the J call TRBJ2-7; D remains unclear. The V gene's germline CDR1 is SGHNT and CDR2 YYREEE (reference sequence). The ends were cut back, 4 bases at V and 3 bases at J, with 8 bases in the middle. The CDR3 runs 12 residues. CDR3 residues: CASSMDGYEQYF. DNA of the CDR3: TGTGCCAGCAGCATGGACGGCTACGAGCAGTACTTC.

This clonotype has just one count. The chain combines TRBV27 with TRBJ1-1; D uncertain. The CDR3 covers 14 residues. The V gene lost 5 bases and the J gene lost 0 bases, with 10 bases spanning the gap. Looked up from germline, CDR1 is MNHEY and CDR2 is SMNVEV (reference sequence). The CDR3, as DNA: TGTGCCAGCAGTCCAACGGCGATGAACACTGAAGCTTTCTTT. Translating gives CASSPTAMNTEAFF.

The chain is built from TRBV2 and TRBJ2-7; D not certain. This CDR3 is built from 13 residues. Germline-derived CDR1 and CDR2 are SNHLY and FYNNEI. V lost 6 bases and J lost 0, with 9 bases in between. CDR3 nucleotide sequence: TGTGCCAGCAGCGGATTTGCCTCCTACGAGCAGTACTTC. Residues: CASSGFASYEQYF.

The rearrangement links TRBV6-6 to TRBJ2-4; a possible D gene is TRBD1 (6 bases). V shed 7 bases and J shed 0 bases, with 13 bases lying between them. Germline-derived CDR1 and CDR2 are MNHNY and SVGAGI (reference sequence). This CDR3 spans 15 amino acids. CDR3: CASTQGPLAKNIQYF. CDR3 DNA sequence: TGTGCCAGCACCCAGGGGCCGTTAGCCAAAAACATTCAGTACTTC.

The chain couples TRBV5-6 to TRBJ2-7, with D perhaps TRBD1 or TRBD2 (5 bases each). Looked up from germline, CDR1 is SGHDT and CDR2 is YYEEEE. V was shortened by 3 bases and J by 0 bases, with 13 bases between the two germline ends. The CDR3 has 15 amino acids. The CDR3 spells CASSWAVGDSYEQYF. The CDR3 DNA reads as TGTGCCAGCAGCTGGGCGGTGGGGGACTCCTACGAGCAGTACTTC.

This clonotype was seen more than once but under ten times. V gene TRBV27 combines with J gene TRBJ2-7, with D possibly being TRBD2 (6 bases). The CDR3 consists of 14 residues. The V gene's germline CDR1 is MNHEY and CDR2 SMNVEV (reference sequence). V was clipped by 5 bases and J by 0 bases, with 11 bases between them. In nucleotides, the CDR3 is TGTGCCAGCAGTACCGGGACTGGCTCCTACGAGCAGTACTTC. Translation: CASSTGTGSYEQYF.

V and J are TRBV7-9 and TRBJ2-4, with D possibly TRBD1 on 5 matching bases. The V gene lost 10 bases and the J gene lost 4 bases, with 11 bases spanning the gap. Germline V gene sequence: CDR1 SEHNR, CDR2 FQNEAQ (reference sequence). The CDR3 covers 12 residues. The chain's CDR3 is CATSDIKNIQYF. CDR3 DNA: TGTGCCACTTCGGACATAAAAAACATTCAGTACTTC.

This rearrangement joins TRBV30 to TRBJ2-2; TRBD1 might be the D (5 bases). The CDR3 is 12 residues long. Per the germline V gene, CDR1 is GTSNPN and CDR2 is SVGIG (reference sequence). Between the trimmed V and J ends, which lost 4 bases and 6 bases, there was a span of 9 bases. The CDR3 region is CAWMGRSGELFF. The CDR3 DNA reads TGTGCCTGGATGGGGCGCTCCGGGGAGCTGTTTTTT.

The V call is TRBV19, the J call TRBJ2-2, with a tentative D call TRBD1 (6 bases). Germline V CDR1 and CDR2: LNHDA, SQIVND (reference sequence). CDR3 length equals 11 residues. Deletions cut 8 bases from V and 9 bases from J, with 10 bases between. The CDR3, as DNA: TGTGCCAGTTCACAGGGTTGGGAGCTGTTTTTT. Protein: CASSQGWELFF.

The chain is built from TRBV10-2 and TRBJ2-2; 9 nucleotides line up with TRBD2. V gave up 6 bases and J gave up 6 bases; unmatched junction bases: 5. The CDR3 is 14 amino acids. CDR1 and CDR2 from the germline V gene are WSHSY and SAAADI. The CDR3 bases are TGCGCCAGCAGAGGCGGGGGGGCGGCCGGGGAGCTGTTTTTT. Protein: CASRGGGAAGELFF.

This rearrangement joins TRBV7-6 to TRBJ2-7; 7 nucleotides match TRBD1. Germline assignment: CDR1 SGHVS and CDR2 FNYEAQ. The CDR3 spans 15 residues. J lost 0 bases, V lost 5 bases, and 7 bases had no gene match. CDR3 sequence (DNA): TGTGCCAGCAGCGTCGGACAGGCGGACTCCTACGAGCAGTACTTC. This sequence encodes CASSVGQADSYEQYF.

This sequence joins TRBV11-1 and TRBJ2-5, with a possible D match to TRBD1 (7 bases). V gave up 8 bases and J gave up 4 bases, with 20 bases separating them. This CDR3 contains 15 residues. Germline V CDR1 and CDR2: SGHAT, FQDESV (reference sequence). CDR3 nucleotides: TGTGCCAGCCGAGCGGGTCCTACAGGGGCAGAGACCCAGTACTTC. Encoded protein: CASRAGPTGAETQYF.